Below are 16 T cell receptor beta chains sequenced from a single sample in a study of control samples from healthy donors and cancer patients. TCRdb's table, derived via immunoSEQ multiplex PCR, lists solely in-frame clones and lacks some. This table has about 100,000 clones, around 92% appearing once. The sequenced sample was blood. These receptors originate from a woman between 18 and 30 years old in good health.

The rearrangement uses TRBV27 and TRBJ2-7, with 11 positions matching TRBD1. The trim removed 5 bases at V and 0 bases at J, leaving 12 bases unmatched. CDR1 and CDR2 (germline): MNHEY, SMNVEV (reference sequence). The CDR3 is 18 residues long. Here the CDR3 DNA reads TGTGCCAGCAGTGGGTGGGACAGGGGGGGAGCCTTCTCCTACGAGCAGTACTTC. It is translated as CASSGWDRGGAFSYEQYF.

The CDR3 DNA reads TGCGCCAGCAGCTTAGAGTGGGGCACCGGGGAGCTGTTTTTT. Translated: CASSLEWGTGELFF. The chain couples TRBV5-1 to TRBJ2-2; D remains ambiguous. The V gene lost 2 bases and the J gene lost 4 bases, with 9 bases spanning the gap. This CDR3 comprises 14 residues. Germline CDR1 SGHRS, CDR2 YFSETQ.

The gene calls are TRBV6-1 and TRBJ1-5, with 7 bases aligning to TRBD1. This CDR3 has 15 residues. Trimming took 1 base from V and 1 from J; bases not matched to a gene: 1. CDR1 and CDR2 from the germline V gene are MNHNS and SASEGT. CDR3 sequence: CASSEVGGSNQPQHF. The DNA for the CDR3 is TGTGCCAGCAGTGAAGTAGGGGGCAGCAATCAGCCCCAGCATTTT.

V gene TRBV7-9 combines with J gene TRBJ1-2, with D hard to call. This CDR3 spans 14 amino acids. Germline loops: CDR1 SEHNR, CDR2 FQNEAQ (reference sequence). Trimming cost V 5 bases and J 2 bases, with 12 bases left between them. The CDR3 loop is CASSPRETNYGYTF. CDR3 sequence (DNA): TGTGCCAGCAGCCCCCGGGAAACGAACTATGGCTACACCTTC.

The chain uses TRBV7-9 and TRBJ1-1; no definite D call. CDR1 and CDR2 (germline): SEHNR, FQNEAQ (reference sequence). Trimming pared 5 bases from V and 1 base from J, leaving 8 bases between. The CDR3 contains 13 residues. The CDR3 loop reads CASSPKGNTEAFF. The DNA for the CDR3 is TGTGCCAGCAGCCCGAAGGGGAACACTGAAGCTTTCTTT.

The chain links TRBV7-9 to TRBJ1-3; no clear D gene. V shed 4 bases and J shed 0 bases, with 22 bases lying between them. This CDR3 is 19 amino acids long. Germline CDR1 is SEHNR and CDR2 is FQNEAQ (reference sequence). The CDR3 sequence: CASSSDIGQNNDSGNTIYF. The CDR3 nucleotides are TGTGCCAGCAGCTCAGATATTGGGCAGAACAACGACTCTGGAAACACCATATATTTT.

CDR3 amino acids: CASAPLPNTGELFF. The CDR3 nucleotides are TGTGCTAGTGCTCCACTCCCGAACACCGGGGAGCTGTTTTTT. The V call is TRBV12-5, the J call TRBJ2-2, with unresolved D. Looked up from germline, CDR1 is LGHNT and CDR2 is FRNRAP. The CDR3 spans 14 residues. V shed 7 bases and J shed 0 bases, with 9 bases lying between them. Combining the CDR3 with reference TRBV12-5 and TRBJ2-2 gives the whole variable domain DARVTQTPRHKVTEMGQEVTMRCQPILGHNTVFWYRQTMMQGLELLAYFRNRAPLDDSGMPKDRFSAEMPDATLATLKIQPSEPRDSAVYFCASAPLPNTGELFFGEGSRLTVL.

V usage is TRBV12-3 or TRBV12-4 and J usage is TRBJ2-5; D gene ambiguous. The CDR3 contains 13 residues. V lost 3 bases and J 1 base, leaving 6 bases between the germline ends. The CDR3 here is CASSFSSQETQYF. In nucleotides, the CDR3 is TGTGCCAGCAGTTTTTCCAGCCAAGAGACCCAGTACTTC.

This clone has a handful of counts. V usage is TRBV24-1 and J usage is TRBJ1-2; weak D call: TRBD1 (5 bases). The germline V and J ends were trimmed by 9 bases and 2 bases, with 18 bases remaining between them. The length of the CDR3 is 15 residues. Per germline, CDR1 KGHDR and CDR2 SFDVKD. CDR3 bases: TGTGCCACCTCTTTTCTAGACAGTGAAAACTATGGCTACACCTTC. It is translated as CATSFLDSENYGYTF.

The chain carries TRBV4-2 and TRBJ2-3, with TRBD2 matching over 10 bases. Losses at the gene ends were 2 bases for V and 3 bases for J; bases not matched to a gene: 8. Germline values: CDR1 LGHNA, CDR2 YNFKEQ. The CDR3 is 17 residues long. In DNA, the CDR3 is TGTGCCAGCAGCCAAAGGAGCGGGGGGGCTGGGACAGATACGCAGTATTTT. Translated, it gives CASSQRSGGAGTDTQYF.

This clone was counted only a few times. The V call is TRBV7-9, the J call TRBJ2-7; no definite D call. Between the trimmed V and J ends, which lost 1 base and 3 bases, there was a span of 16 bases. This CDR3 has 16 residues. The V gene's germline CDR1 is SEHNR and CDR2 FQNEAQ (reference sequence). The CDR3 sequence is CASSLVSVGRNYEQYF. The CDR3, as DNA: TGTGCCAGCAGCTTAGTAAGCGTCGGGCGGAACTACGAGCAGTACTTC.

This clone appeared once. V is TRBV24-1 and J is TRBJ1-5; 8 bases agree with TRBD1. Per the germline V gene, CDR1 is KGHDR and CDR2 is SFDVKD. With V trimmed by 2 bases and J by 4 bases, 12 bases remained unmatched. The CDR3 sequence is 18 residues long. CDR3 in amino acids: CATSDSWRPTGANQPQHF. The CDR3 coding sequence is TGTGCCACCAGTGATTCATGGAGGCCGACAGGGGCGAATCAGCCCCAGCATTTT.

The chain employs TRBV28 and TRBJ2-1; the D is unclear. The germline V gene has CDR1 MDHEN and CDR2 SYDVKM. This CDR3 region has 12 residues. V lost 5 bases and J 10 bases, leaving 12 bases between the germline ends. CDR3 bases: TGTGCCAGCAGTCTCATCCTTAGAGAGCAGTTCTTC. This gives the protein CASSLILREQFF.

This clone was seen only a few times. J is TRBJ1-5 and V is TRBV6-1; D is unclear. The V gene's germline CDR1 is MNHNS and CDR2 SASEGT. Trimming took 1 base from V and 4 from J, leaving 8 bases between them. CDR3 size: 14 residues. As DNA, the CDR3 is TGTGCCAGCAGTGAAGGGCTCGAGAATCAGCCCCAGCATTTT. This sequence encodes CASSEGLENQPQHF.

The chain carries TRBV7-9 and TRBJ2-7; D not certain. Trimming cost V 0 bases and J 4 bases, with 10 bases left between them. Germline values: CDR1 SEHNR, CDR2 FQNEAQ (reference sequence). The CDR3 sequence is 14 residues long. The DNA of the CDR3 is TGTGCCAGCAGCTTAGCAGGGCGGTCTTACGAGCAGTACTTC. This codes for CASSLAGRSYEQYF.

The CDR3 region is CASSRPGTDLRDTEAFF. The CDR3 DNA sequence: TGTGCCAGCAGCCGCCCCGGGACCGATTTGAGGGACACTGAAGCTTTCTTT. The genes are TRBV7-9 and TRBJ1-1, with a possible D match to TRBD1 (5 bases). Trimming removed 5 bases at V and 3 bases at J, with 22 bases between. This CDR3 spans 17 amino acids. The V gene's germline CDR1 is SEHNR and CDR2 FQNEAQ (reference sequence).